This T cell receptor beta chain originates from a study of identical twins. Points from the study as a whole: Invariant MAIT and iNKT cells could partly confound zero-insertion analyses. Within twin pairs, the out-of-frame alpha sequences they shared showed excess low generation probability. Out-of-frame TCR alpha sharing in monozygotic twins exceeded recombination model predictions.

The CDR3 has 13 residues. Trimming removed 4 bases from V and 2 bases from J, with 7 bases in between. Germline lookup yields CDR1 MRHNA and CDR2 SNTAGT. TCRdb analysed the 5' RACE reads with MiXCR anew, one entry per CDR3 protein. The sample has a few hundred thousand distinct CDR3 sequences; 7.5% to 10% are singletons. This clonotype was seen ten or more times. What it recognizes is unknown. These data are also associated with another study on yellow fever vaccine responses in identical twins. That paper states: The T cell response to vaccination in identical twins was reportedly partly convergent and partly personalized.

The rearrangement joins TRBV6-4 to TRBJ2-3; a weak D match, TRBD1 (6 bases). Sequencing input: PBMCs. The source is a woman aged 18-35 years in good health. CDR3: CASSAGDTDTQYF. CDR3 coding DNA: TGTGCCAGCAGTGCAGGGGACACAGATACGCAGTATTTT.